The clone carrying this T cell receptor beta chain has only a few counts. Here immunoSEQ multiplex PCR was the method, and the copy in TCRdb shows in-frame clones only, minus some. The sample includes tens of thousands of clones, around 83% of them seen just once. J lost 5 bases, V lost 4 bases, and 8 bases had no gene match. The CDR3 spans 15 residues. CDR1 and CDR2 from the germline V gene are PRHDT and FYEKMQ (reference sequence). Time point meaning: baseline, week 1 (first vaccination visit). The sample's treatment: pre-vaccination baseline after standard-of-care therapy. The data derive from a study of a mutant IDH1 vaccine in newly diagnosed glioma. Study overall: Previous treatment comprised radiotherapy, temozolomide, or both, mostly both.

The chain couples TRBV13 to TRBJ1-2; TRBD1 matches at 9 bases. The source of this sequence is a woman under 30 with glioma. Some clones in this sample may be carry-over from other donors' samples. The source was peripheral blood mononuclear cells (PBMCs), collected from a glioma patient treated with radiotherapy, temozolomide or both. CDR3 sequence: CASSYRQGEVYGYTF. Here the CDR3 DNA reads TGTGCCAGCAGCTACCGACAGGGGGAGGTTTATGGCTACACCTTC. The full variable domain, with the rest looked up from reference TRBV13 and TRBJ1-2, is AAGVIQSPRHLIKEKRETATLKCYPIPRHDTVYWYQQGPGQDPQFLISFYEKMQSDKGSIPDRFSAQQFSDYHSELNMSSLELGDSALYFCASSYRQGEVYGYTFGSGTRLTVV.